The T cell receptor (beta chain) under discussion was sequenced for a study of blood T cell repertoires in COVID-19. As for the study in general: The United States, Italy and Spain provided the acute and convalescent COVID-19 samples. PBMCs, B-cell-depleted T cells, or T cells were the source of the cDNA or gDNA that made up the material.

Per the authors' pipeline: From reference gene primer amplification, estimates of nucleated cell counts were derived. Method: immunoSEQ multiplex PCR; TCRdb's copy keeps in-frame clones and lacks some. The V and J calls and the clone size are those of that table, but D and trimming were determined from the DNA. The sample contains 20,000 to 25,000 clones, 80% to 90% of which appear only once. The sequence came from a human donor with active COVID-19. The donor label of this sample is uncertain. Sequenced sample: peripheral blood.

CDR3 amino acids: CASGSSDRPNQPQHF. CDR3 nucleotide sequence: TGTGCTAGTGGTTCGTCTGACAGACCCAATCAGCCCCAGCATTTT. The J gene is TRBJ1-5, the V gene TRBV12-5, with D perhaps matching TRBD1 (5 bases). V was pared by 4 bases and J by 3 bases, with 13 bases between. Looked up from germline, CDR1 is LGHNT and CDR2 is FRNRAP. The CDR3 runs 15 residues.